This TCR beta chain was sequenced during a study of blood T cell repertoires in COVID-19. The CDR3 spans 15 residues. Germline CDR1 SGHTA, CDR2 FQGNSA. V was shortened by 2 bases and J by 6 bases, with 14 bases between the two germline ends. Original methodology: Amplification from reference gene primers served as the basis for estimated nucleated cell counts. Measured with immunoSEQ multiplex PCR; TCRdb has only the in-frame clones, and not every one. The DNA was the basis for D and trimming; V, J and clone size are from that table. This sample has some 110,000 clones, with less than 90% found just once. Participants reported their clinical history, and cohort assignment relied on those reports. This clone was seen a few times.

J is TRBJ2-1 and V is TRBV7-2; no firm D call. Material: PBMCs or T cells enriched from blood (not recorded which). The sequence was obtained from a woman aged 25 to 39 who had recovered from COVID-19. The CDR3 reads CASSLTPPGRNEQFF. The CDR3 region has the DNA TGTGCCAGCAGCTTAACCCCCCCGGGTCGCAATGAGCAGTTCTTC.